This TCR beta chain emerged from a study of cytomegalovirus exposure and HLA in healthy donors. About the study: HLA-typed donors contributed some 83 million unique TCRs, which were held in an early data release. Ancestry clustering placed around 81% of several hundred genotyped donors in the Caucasian-associated cluster.

The primer mix had 60 Vbeta and 13 Jbeta primers. Data came from immunoSEQ multiplex PCR; TCRdb stores just in-frame clones and leaves some out. The sample data list around 150,000 clones. V was pared by 2 bases and J by 4 bases, with 7 bases of the junction left unmatched. The CDR3 has 15 residues. Germline V gene sequence: CDR1 KGHSH, CDR2 LQKENI. Healthy bone marrow donors made up the cohort. The origin of this receptor is a woman aged 60-75 years in good health and CMV-seronegative. The genes are TRBV18 and TRBJ1-2; 7 bases fit TRBD1. The sequencing sample was made of PBMCs. The CDR3 here is CASSPSADRAYGYTF. DNA for the CDR3: TGTGCCAGCTCACCATCTGCCGACAGGGCCTATGGCTACACCTTC.